Below, 9 T cell receptor beta chains from the same sample are listed, as sequenced in a study of spatial heterogeneity in lung cancer. General study points: Mutation tallies in tumors tracked expanded intratumoral alpha and beta TCR counts.

Time point in this sample: sample taken at primary tumor resection. Each CDR3 protein gets one entry after TCRdb re-called the 5' RACE reads with MiXCR. This table has 11,000 to 15,000 distinct CDR3 sequences, about 4.5% appearing once. These receptors have no identified antigens. Sequenced material: lung tumor tissue, taken at surgery. Every receptor here comes from a female donor with early-stage non-small cell lung cancer.

This clonotype was counted many times. This rearrangement joins TRBV20-1 to TRBJ2-7; 9 bases map to TRBD1. The CDR3 spans 14 residues. V lost 2 bases to trimming and J lost 3 bases; unmatched junction nucleotides: 5. CDR1 is DFQATT and CDR2 is SNEGSKA in the germline V gene (reference sequence). In DNA form, the CDR3 reads TGCAGTGCTAGAAAGGACAGGGGAGGCTACGAGCAGTACTTC. Its protein product is CSARKDRGGYEQYF.

In its sample, this clonotype ranks as medium-sized (0.01 to 0.1%). The rearrangement uses TRBV6-6 and TRBJ1-5; TRBD1 is a possible D gene (6 bases). CDR3 length: 14 amino acids. Trimming left V 7 bases short and J 2 bases short, with 12 bases between. CDR1 is MNHNY, CDR2 SVGAGI, per germline (reference sequence). CDR3 nucleotide sequence: TGTGCCAGCACCGGGGGCCTTGGCAATCAGCCCCAGCATTTT. Residues: CASTGGLGNQPQHF.

In its sample, this clonotype was seen many times. This chain uses TRBV7-2 with TRBJ1-2; a possible D gene is TRBD1 (6 bases). Deletions cut 1 base from V and 0 bases from J, with 12 bases between. The CDR3 is made up of 16 amino acids. Germline V gene data show CDR1 as SGHTA and CDR2 as FQGNSA. The CDR3 region has the DNA TGTGCCAGCAGCTTAGGGGGGGCAGTAGCTAACTATGGCTACACCTTC. It is translated as CASSLGGAVANYGYTF.

This clonotype was counted ten times or more. The CDR3 DNA is TGCAGTGCTAGAGATAAAGGGGAACCCGGCTCACCCCTCCACTTT. Translated: CSARDKGEPGSPLHF. The V call is TRBV20-1, the J call TRBJ1-6, with D maybe TRBD1 (5 bases). The germline gives CDR1 DFQATT, CDR2 SNEGSKA (reference sequence). V lost 0 bases and J lost 10, with 16 bases in between. The CDR3 covers 15 residues.

The chain combines TRBV4-3 with TRBJ2-2, with 10 bases lining up with TRBD2. The CDR3 consists of 17 residues. J was trimmed by 4 bases and V by 8 bases; bases with no gene match: 13. CDR1 LGHNA and CDR2 YSLEER come from the germline V gene. CDR3 residues: CASGPASGGLGTGELFF. DNA of the CDR3: TGCGCCAGCGGTCCGGCTAGCGGGGGATTAGGCACCGGGGAGCTGTTTTTT.

This clonotype was counted many times. The chain couples TRBV28 to TRBJ2-7; 7 bases agree with TRBD1. This CDR3 has 14 amino acids. After removal of 6 bases from V and 3 bases from J, the junction contained 8 bases not matched to a gene. CDR1 is MDHEN, CDR2 SYDVKM, per germline. CDR3 bases: TGTGCCAGCAGCTCCACGGGACAGAGCTACGAGCAGTACTTC. This translates into CASSSTGQSYEQYF.

The rearrangement uses TRBV4-1 and TRBJ1-1; 8 nucleotides agree with TRBD1. The germline V gene encodes CDR1 MGHRA and CDR2 YSYEKL. The V segment lost 3 bases and the J segment 2 bases; nucleotides outside the gene matches: 8. The CDR3 runs 16 residues. The CDR3 region has the DNA TGCGCCAGCAGCCATCTGTCCGGACAGGGAAACACTGAAGCTTTCTTT. Its protein is CASSHLSGQGNTEAFF.

By sample fraction, this clonotype is medium-sized. This chain connects TRBV6-1 to TRBJ2-2; the D is unclear. Germline V gene data show CDR1 as MNHNS and CDR2 as SASEGT. CDR3 length equals 15 residues. V dropped 10 bases and J dropped 0 bases, with 15 bases sitting between them. CDR3 DNA sequence: TGTGCCACCTCCAGGTCGTTCGCGAACACCGGGGAGCTGTTTTTT. It is translated as CATSRSFANTGELFF.

The rearrangement uses TRBV28 and TRBJ2-2, with a weak D call TRBD1 (6 bases). The CDR3 contains 14 residues. Trimming took off 9 bases at V and 0 bases at J, with 11 bases between the two ends. CDR1 MDHEN and CDR2 SYDVKM come from the germline V gene. This CDR3 reads CASSDRTNTGELFF. In DNA form, the CDR3 reads TGTGCCAGTTCTGACAGGACGAACACCGGGGAGCTGTTTTTT.